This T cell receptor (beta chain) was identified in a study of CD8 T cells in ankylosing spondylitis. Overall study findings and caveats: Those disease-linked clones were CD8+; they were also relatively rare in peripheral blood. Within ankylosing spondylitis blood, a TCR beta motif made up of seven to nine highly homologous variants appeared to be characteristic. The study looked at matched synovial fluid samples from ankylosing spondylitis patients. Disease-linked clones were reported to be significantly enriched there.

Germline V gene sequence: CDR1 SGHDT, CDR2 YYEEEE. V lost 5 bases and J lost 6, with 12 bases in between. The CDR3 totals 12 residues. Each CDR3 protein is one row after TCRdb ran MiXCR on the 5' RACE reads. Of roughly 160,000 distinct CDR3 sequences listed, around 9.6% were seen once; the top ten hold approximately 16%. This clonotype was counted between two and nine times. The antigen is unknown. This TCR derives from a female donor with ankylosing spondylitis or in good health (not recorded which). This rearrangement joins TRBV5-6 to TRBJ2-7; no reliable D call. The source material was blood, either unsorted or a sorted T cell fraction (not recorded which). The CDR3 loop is CASSNIAPEQYF. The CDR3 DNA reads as TGTGCCAGCAGTAATATAGCCCCCGAGCAGTACTTC.